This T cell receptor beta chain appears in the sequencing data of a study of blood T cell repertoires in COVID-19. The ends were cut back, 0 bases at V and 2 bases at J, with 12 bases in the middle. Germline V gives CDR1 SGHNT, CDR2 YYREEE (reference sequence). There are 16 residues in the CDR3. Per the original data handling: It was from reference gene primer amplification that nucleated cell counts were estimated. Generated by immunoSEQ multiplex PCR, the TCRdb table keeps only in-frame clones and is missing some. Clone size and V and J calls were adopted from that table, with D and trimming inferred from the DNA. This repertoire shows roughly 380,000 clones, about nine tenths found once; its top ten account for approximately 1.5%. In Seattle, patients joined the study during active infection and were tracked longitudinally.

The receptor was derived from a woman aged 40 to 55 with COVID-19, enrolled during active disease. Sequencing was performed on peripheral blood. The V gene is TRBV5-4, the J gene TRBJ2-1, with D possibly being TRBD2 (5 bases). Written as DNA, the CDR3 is TGTGCCAGCAGCTTGGTAGGCGGAGGTACCTACAATGAGCAGTTCTTC. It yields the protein CASSLVGGGTYNEQFF.